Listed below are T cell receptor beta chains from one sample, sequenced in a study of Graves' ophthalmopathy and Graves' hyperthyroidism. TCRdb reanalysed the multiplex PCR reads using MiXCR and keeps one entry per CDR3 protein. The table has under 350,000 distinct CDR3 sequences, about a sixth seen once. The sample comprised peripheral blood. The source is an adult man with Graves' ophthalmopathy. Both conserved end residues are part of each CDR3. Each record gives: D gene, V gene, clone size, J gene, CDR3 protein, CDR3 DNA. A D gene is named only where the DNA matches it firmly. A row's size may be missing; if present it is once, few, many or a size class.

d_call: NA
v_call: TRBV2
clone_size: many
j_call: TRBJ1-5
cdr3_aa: CASSPRDGENNQPQHF
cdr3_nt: TGTGCCAGCAGTCCGCGTGATGGGGAGAACAATCAGCCCCAGCATTTT

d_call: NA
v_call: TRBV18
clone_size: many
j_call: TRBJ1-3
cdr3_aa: CASSPQGQSGNTIYF
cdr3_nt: TGTGCCAGCTCACCACAGGGCCAATCTGGAAACACCATATATTTT

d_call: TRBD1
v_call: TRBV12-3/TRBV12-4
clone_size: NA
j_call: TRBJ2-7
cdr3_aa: CASRSDREYEQYF
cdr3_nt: TGTGCCAGCAGATCGGACAGGGAATACGAGCAGTACTTC

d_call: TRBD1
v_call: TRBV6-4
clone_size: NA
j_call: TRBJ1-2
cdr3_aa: CASKRDRGDYGYTF
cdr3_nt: TGTGCCAGCAAACGGGACAGGGGGGACTATGGCTACACCTTC

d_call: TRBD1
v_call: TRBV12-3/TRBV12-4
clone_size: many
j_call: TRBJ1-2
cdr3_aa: CASRGDREPWIYTF
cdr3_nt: TGTGCCAGCAGGGGGGACAGGGAGCCTTGGATTTACACCTTC

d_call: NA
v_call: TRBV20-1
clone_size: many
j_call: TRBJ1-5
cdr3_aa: CSARDLQGTGQPQHF
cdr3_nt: TGCAGTGCTAGAGATTTGCAGGGGACGGGCCAGCCCCAGCATTTT

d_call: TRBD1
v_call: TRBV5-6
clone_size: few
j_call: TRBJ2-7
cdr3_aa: CAGSSLLDRENLREQYF
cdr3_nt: TGTGCCGGCAGCTCTCTCCTGGACAGGGAGAACTTGAGGGAGCAGTACTTC

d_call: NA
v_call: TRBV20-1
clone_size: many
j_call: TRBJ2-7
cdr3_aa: CSARPGASYEQYF
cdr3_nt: TGCAGTGCTAGACCCGGGGCCTCCTACGAGCAGTACTTC

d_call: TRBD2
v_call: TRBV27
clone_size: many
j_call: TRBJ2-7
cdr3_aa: CASSPTSGGASYEQYF
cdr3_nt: TGTGCCAGCAGTCCAACTAGCGGGGGGGCCTCTTACGAGCAGTACTTC

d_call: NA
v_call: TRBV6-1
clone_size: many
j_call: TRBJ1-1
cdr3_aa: CASSEGTVTEAFF
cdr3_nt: TGTGCCAGCAGTGAAGGGACAGTCACTGAAGCTTTCTTT

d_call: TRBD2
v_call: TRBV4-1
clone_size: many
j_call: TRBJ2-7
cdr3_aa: CASSQGVAGYLFQQYF
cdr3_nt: TGCGCCAGCAGCCAAGGGGTAGCGGGATACCTTTTCCAGCAGTACTTC

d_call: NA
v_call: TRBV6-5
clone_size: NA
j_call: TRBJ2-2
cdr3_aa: CASSYQSGELFF
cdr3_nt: TGTGCCAGCAGTTACCAGTCCGGGGAGCTGTTTTTT

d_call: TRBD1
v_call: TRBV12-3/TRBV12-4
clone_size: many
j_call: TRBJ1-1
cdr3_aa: CASSNPGTGWTEAFF
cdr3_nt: TGTGCCAGCAGCAATCCCGGGACAGGGTGGACTGAAGCTTTCTTT

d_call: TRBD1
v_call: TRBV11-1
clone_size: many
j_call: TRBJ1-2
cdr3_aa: CASSSTGTGGVGDNYGYTF
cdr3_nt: TGTGCCAGCAGCTCTACCGGGACAGGGGGCGTCGGGGATAACTATGGCTACACCTTC

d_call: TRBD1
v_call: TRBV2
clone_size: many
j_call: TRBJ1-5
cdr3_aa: CASRDPGQGSDQPQHF
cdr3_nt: TGTGCCAGCAGAGATCCGGGACAGGGATCGGATCAGCCCCAGCATTTT

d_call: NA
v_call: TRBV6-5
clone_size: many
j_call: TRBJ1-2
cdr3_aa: CASSYSNREGYGYTF
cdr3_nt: TGTGCCAGCAGTTACTCGAATCGGGAAGGTTATGGCTACACCTTC

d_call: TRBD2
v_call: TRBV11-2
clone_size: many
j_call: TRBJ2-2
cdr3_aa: CASNEGLAGAMNAGELFF
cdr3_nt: TGTGCCAGCAACGAAGGTCTAGCGGGGGCCATGAACGCCGGGGAGCTGTTTTTT

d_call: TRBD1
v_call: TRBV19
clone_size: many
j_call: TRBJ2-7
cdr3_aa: CASRGQVTYEQYF
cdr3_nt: TGTGCCAGCAGGGGACAGGTGACCTACGAGCAGTACTTC

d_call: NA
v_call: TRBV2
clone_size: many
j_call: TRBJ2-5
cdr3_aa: CASRADRGEQETQYF
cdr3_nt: TGTGCCAGCAGGGCGGACAGAGGAGAACAAGAGACCCAGTACTTC

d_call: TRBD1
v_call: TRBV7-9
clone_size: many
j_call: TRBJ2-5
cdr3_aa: CASSGLWDRGGETQYF
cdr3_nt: TGTGCCAGCAGCGGACTTTGGGACAGGGGGGGAGAGACCCAGTACTTC

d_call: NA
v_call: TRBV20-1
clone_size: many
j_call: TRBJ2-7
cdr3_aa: CSARVGREGEQYF
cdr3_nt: TGCAGTGCTAGAGTAGGCAGGGAAGGCGAGCAGTACTTC

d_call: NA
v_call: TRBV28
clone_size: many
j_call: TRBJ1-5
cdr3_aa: CASRSPTGVRSQPQHF
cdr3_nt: TGTGCCAGCAGGTCTCCTACCGGGGTAAGGAGTCAGCCCCAGCATTTT

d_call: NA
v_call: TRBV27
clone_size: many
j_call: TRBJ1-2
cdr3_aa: CASSEAPKNYGYTF
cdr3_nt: TGTGCCAGCAGTGAGGCACCCAAAAACTATGGCTACACCTTC

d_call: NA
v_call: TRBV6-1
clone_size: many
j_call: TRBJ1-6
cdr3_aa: CASSEVTSPLHF
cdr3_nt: TGTGCCAGCAGTGAAGTAACCTCACCCCTCCACTTT

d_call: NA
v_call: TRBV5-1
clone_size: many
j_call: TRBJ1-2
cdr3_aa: CASSSQGDYGYTF
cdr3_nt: TGCGCCAGCAGCTCTCAGGGAGACTATGGCTACACCTTC

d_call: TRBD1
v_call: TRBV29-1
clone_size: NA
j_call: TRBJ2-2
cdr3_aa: CSVRQQGTTGELFF
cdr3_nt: TGCAGCGTTCGTCAACAGGGGACCACCGGGGAGCTGTTTTTT

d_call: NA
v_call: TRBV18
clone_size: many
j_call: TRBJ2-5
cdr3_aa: CASSPSQRETQYF
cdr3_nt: TGTGCCAGCTCACCGAGCCAGCGAGAGACCCAGTACTTC

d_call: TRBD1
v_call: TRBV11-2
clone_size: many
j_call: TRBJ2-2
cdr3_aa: CASSSGQIITGELFF
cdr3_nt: TGTGCCAGCAGCTCGGGACAGATCATCACCGGGGAGCTGTTTTTT

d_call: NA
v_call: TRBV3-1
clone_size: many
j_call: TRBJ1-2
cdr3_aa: CASSQEDSPTF
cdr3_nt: TGTGCCAGCAGCCAAGAGGACAGTCCCACCTTC

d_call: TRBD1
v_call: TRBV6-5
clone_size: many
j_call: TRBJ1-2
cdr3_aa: CASRPDRVDGYTF
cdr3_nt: TGTGCCAGCAGGCCCGACAGGGTTGATGGCTACACCTTC

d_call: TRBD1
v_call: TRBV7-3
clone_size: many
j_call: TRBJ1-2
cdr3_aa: CASSPRAQGLIQNYGYTF
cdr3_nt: TGTGCCAGCAGCCCCCGCGCACAGGGGTTAATTCAAAACTATGGCTACACCTTC

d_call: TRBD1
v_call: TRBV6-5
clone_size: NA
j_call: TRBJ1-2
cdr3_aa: CASSYAGQATFYGYTF
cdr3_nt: TGTGCCAGCAGTTATGCAGGACAGGCCACCTTCTATGGCTACACCTTC

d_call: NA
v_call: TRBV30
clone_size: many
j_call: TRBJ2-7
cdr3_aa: CAWTPRGSGTKQYF
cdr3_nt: TGTGCCTGGACTCCCCGTGGGTCAGGGACCAAGCAGTACTTC

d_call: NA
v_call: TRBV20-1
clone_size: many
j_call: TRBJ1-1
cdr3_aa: CSARDRSGYTEAFF
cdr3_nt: TGCAGTGCTAGAGATCGGTCGGGTTACACTGAAGCTTTCTTT

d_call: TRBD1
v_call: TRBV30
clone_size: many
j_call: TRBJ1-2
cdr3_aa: CAWSKGTGDGYTF
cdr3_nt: TGTGCCTGGAGCAAGGGAACAGGGGATGGCTACACCTTC

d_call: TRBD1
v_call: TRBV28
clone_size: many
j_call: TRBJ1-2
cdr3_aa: CASSFLAGQGGYTF
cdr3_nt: TGTGCCAGCAGTTTTTTGGCGGGACAGGGGGGCTACACCTTC

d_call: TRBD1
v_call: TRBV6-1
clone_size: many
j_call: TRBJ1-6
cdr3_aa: CASNRGPSSYNSPLHF
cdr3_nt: TGTGCCAGCAACAGGGGGCCGAGCTCCTATAATTCACCCCTCCACTTT

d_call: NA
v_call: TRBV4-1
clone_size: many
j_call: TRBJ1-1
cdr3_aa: CASSGGDGDTEAFF
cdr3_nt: TGCGCCAGCAGCGGAGGGGACGGGGACACTGAAGCTTTCTTT

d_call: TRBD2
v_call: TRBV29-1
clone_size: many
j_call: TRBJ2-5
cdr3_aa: CSVSTSVQETQYF
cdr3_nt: TGCAGCGTCTCGACTAGCGTACAAGAGACCCAGTACTTC

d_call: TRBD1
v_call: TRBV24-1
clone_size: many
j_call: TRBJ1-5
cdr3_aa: CATSDLGGDRGRISNQPQHF
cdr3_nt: TGTGCCACCAGTGATTTAGGCGGGGACAGGGGGCGCATAAGCAATCAGCCCCAGCATTTT

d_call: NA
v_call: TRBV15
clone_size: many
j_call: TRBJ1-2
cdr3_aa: CATSREPGVYGYTF
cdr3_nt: TGTGCCACCAGCAGAGAACCGGGCGTCTATGGCTACACCTTC

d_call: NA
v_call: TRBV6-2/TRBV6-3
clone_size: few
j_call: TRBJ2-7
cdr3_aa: CASSYSGDINSYEQYF
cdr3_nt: TGTGCCAGCAGTTACTCGGGAGACATAAACTCCTACGAGCAGTACTTC

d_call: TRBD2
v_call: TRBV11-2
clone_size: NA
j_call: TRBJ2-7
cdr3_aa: CASSLGGGPIGYEQHF
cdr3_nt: TGTGCCAGCAGCTTGGGCGGGGGGCCGATTGGCTACGAGCAGCACTTC

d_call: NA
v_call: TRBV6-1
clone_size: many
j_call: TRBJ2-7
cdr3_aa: CASSVTNEQYF
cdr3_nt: TGTGCCAGCAGTGTGACGAATGAGCAGTACTTC

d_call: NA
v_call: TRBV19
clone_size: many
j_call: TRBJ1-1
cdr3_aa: CASSIVQNTEAFF
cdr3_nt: TGTGCCAGTAGTATTGTCCAGAACACTGAAGCTTTCTTT

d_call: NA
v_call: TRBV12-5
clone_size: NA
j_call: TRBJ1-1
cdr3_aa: CASGDSNRVLNTEAFF
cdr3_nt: TGTGCTAGTGGGGACTCTAACAGGGTCCTGAACACTGAAGCTTTCTTT

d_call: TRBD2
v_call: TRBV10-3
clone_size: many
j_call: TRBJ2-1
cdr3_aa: CAISVAAGGLNEQFF
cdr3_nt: TGTGCCATCAGTGTTGCGGCGGGAGGGTTAAATGAGCAGTTCTTC

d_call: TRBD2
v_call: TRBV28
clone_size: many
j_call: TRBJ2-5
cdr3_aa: CASTLSGLAVETQYF
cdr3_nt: TGTGCCAGCACCCTTTCAGGACTAGCGGTGGAGACCCAGTACTTC

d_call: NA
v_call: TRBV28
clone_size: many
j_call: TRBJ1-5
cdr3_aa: CASRKREPQHF
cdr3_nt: TGTGCCAGCAGAAAAAGGGAGCCCCAGCATTTT

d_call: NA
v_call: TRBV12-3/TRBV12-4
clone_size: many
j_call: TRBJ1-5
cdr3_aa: CASSPSGGKGQPQQF
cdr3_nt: TGTGCCAGCTCCCCTAGTGGGGGGAAGGGGCAGCCCCAGCAGTTT

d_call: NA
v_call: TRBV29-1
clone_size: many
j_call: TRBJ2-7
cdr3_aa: CSVDGTDASYEQYF
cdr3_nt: TGCAGCGTCGACGGGACGGATGCCTCCTACGAGCAGTACTTC